Below, 20 T cell receptor beta chains from the same sample are listed, as sequenced in a study of blood T cell repertoires in COVID-19. This table comes from immunoSEQ multiplex PCR, and its TCRdb copy is limited to in-frame clones, with some not included. The sample has about 150,000 clones; approximately 80% are singletons. Sequencing input: PBMCs or T cells enriched from blood (not recorded which). The receptors here all came from a woman between 40 and 55 years old who had recovered from COVID-19.

This clone has just a few counts. This chain joins TRBV5-1 and TRBJ2-5; tentatively, D is TRBD1 (5 bases). The V end was cut by 3 bases, the J end by 2 bases, with 14 bases between. The CDR3 runs to 15 residues. Germline V gene sequence: CDR1 SGHRS, CDR2 YFSETQ. The CDR3 DNA is TGCGCCAGCAGCTACCTGACAGCGACACAAGAGACCCAGTACTTC. Its protein is CASSYLTATQETQYF. The entire variable domain, with the rest obtained from reference TRBV5-1 and TRBJ2-5, is as follows: KAGVTQTPRYLIKTRGQQVTLSCSPISGHRSVSWYQQTPGQGLQFLFEYFSETQRNKGNFPGRFSGRQFSNSRSEMNVSTLELGDSALYLCASSYLTATQETQYFGPGTRLLVL.

The chain combines TRBV7-6 with TRBJ2-1; the D gene is possibly TRBD2 (6 bases). Germline V lookup: CDR1 SGHVS, CDR2 FNYEAQ. The CDR3 extends over 16 amino acids. Trimming removed 1 base from V and 0 bases from J, with 10 bases in between. The CDR3 is CASSLGGEVSYNEQFF. CDR3 in DNA: TGTGCCAGCAGCTTAGGGGGGGAAGTCTCCTACAATGAGCAGTTCTTC.

This clone appeared a few times. The gene calls are TRBV5-4 and TRBJ1-2; unclear D gene. The V end was cut by 4 bases, the J end by 4 bases, with 8 bases between. The CDR3 totals 12 residues. Germline CDR1 and CDR2: SGHNT and YYREEE (reference sequence). CDR3 nucleotide sequence: TGTGCCAGCAGCCCAGCGGGCTATGGCTACACCTTC. Protein: CASSPAGYGYTF.

This rearrangement joins TRBV7-8 to TRBJ2-3, with D perhaps matching TRBD1 (6 bases). The V end was cut by 1 base, the J end by 1 base, with 9 bases between. The CDR3 loop spans 15 amino acids. Germline assignment: CDR1 SGHVS and CDR2 FQNEAQ. CDR3 nucleotides: TGTGCCAGCAGCTTAGTGGGGGCACGCACAGATACGCAGTATTTT. As protein: CASSLVGARTDTQYF.

The V call is TRBV28, the J call TRBJ2-3; 7 positions agree with TRBD2. CDR3 size: 11 residues. Unmatched junction bases numbered 5, after V lost 11 bases and J lost 6 bases. Per germline, CDR1 MDHEN and CDR2 SYDVKM. The CDR3 DNA reads TGTGCCTCGGGGGGTGTGGATACGCAGTATTTT. Translated: CASGGVDTQYF. Based on the CDR3 plus reference TRBV28 and TRBJ2-3, the full variable domain is DVKVTQSSRYLVKRTGEKVFLECVQDMDHENMFWYRQDPGLGLRLIYFSYDVKMKEKGDIPEGYSVSREKKERFSLILESASTNQTSMYLCASGGVDTQYFGPGTRLTVL.

This clone has ten or more counts. This rearrangement joins TRBV18 to TRBJ1-4, with 8 bases that match TRBD1. CDR1 and CDR2 (germline): KGHSH, LQKENI. The V gene end was trimmed by 6 bases and the J gene end by 3 bases; junction bases not matched to a gene: 3. This CDR3 region has 14 residues. For the CDR3, the DNA is TGTGCCAGCTCCCAGGGGGCAGCTAATGAAAAACTGTTTTTT. Translating it yields CASSQGAANEKLFF.

This chain links TRBV27 with TRBJ1-2; no clear D. Germline-derived CDR1 and CDR2 are MNHEY and SMNVEV (reference sequence). V was cut by 6 bases and J by 5 bases, with 19 bases left in between. This CDR3 is 15 amino acids long. This chain's CDR3 is CASRRVEAAPYGYTF. The CDR3 nucleotides are TGTGCCAGCAGACGGGTCGAGGCAGCTCCTTATGGCTACACCTTC.

The chain combines TRBV2 with TRBJ1-4, with 11 bases that match TRBD1. The CDR3 consists of 14 residues. Trimming cost V 6 bases and J 10 bases; bases outside gene matches: 7. The V gene's germline CDR1 is SNHLY and CDR2 FYNNEI. The CDR3 reads CASRVGQGGGKLFF. The CDR3, as DNA: TGTGCCAGCAGGGTGGGACAGGGGGGAGGAAAACTGTTTTTT.

This chain connects TRBV12-3 or TRBV12-4 to TRBJ2-7; D might be TRBD1 (5 bases). V was shortened by 1 base and J by 7 bases, with 11 bases between the two germline ends. The CDR3 runs 13 residues. CDR3 sequence reads: CASSLDRSREQYF. The CDR3 bases are TGTGCCAGCAGTTTAGACAGGTCTAGGGAGCAGTACTTC.

The sample holds many counts of this clone. The CDR3 sequence is CASSLGIGQQTYEQYF. In DNA form, the CDR3 reads TGCGCCAGCAGCTTGGGGATAGGACAGCAGACCTACGAGCAGTACTTC. The rearrangement uses TRBV5-1 and TRBJ2-7; a possible D gene is TRBD1 (6 bases). The V and J ends lost 0 bases and 2 bases respectively, with 15 bases between them. CDR3 size: 16 residues. Germline assignment: CDR1 SGHRS and CDR2 YFSETQ. Together with reference TRBV5-1 and TRBJ2-7, the CDR3 gives the full variable domain: KAGVTQTPRYLIKTRGQQVTLSCSPISGHRSVSWYQQTPGQGLQFLFEYFSETQRNKGNFPGRFSGRQFSNSRSEMNVSTLELGDSALYLCASSLGIGQQTYEQYFGPGTRLTVT.

The rearrangement joins TRBV5-4 to TRBJ1-1; possible D gene TRBD1, 5 bases. This CDR3 has 12 residues. Germline CDR1 and CDR2: SGHNT and YYREEE (reference sequence). The V end lost 4 bases, the J end lost 5 bases, and 9 bases lay between the germline ends. DNA for the CDR3: TGTGCCAGCAGCCCGGACATAACTGAAGCTTTCTTT. Translated, it gives CASSPDITEAFF.

The chain employs TRBV10-3 and TRBJ1-6; 7 bases map to TRBD1. V gave up 2 bases and J gave up 10 bases; unmatched junction bases: 8. CDR3 size: 15 residues. Looked up from germline, CDR1 is ENHRY and CDR2 is SYGVKD. In DNA, the CDR3 is TGTGCCATCAGTGAGCTAAACAGGGGCCGGTCACCCCTCCACTTT. Translating it yields CAISELNRGRSPLHF.

The chain recombines TRBV5-1 with TRBJ2-7; tentatively, D is TRBD1 (5 bases). V was pared by 4 bases and J by 4 bases, with 18 bases between. Germline lookup yields CDR1 SGHRS and CDR2 YFSETQ. The CDR3 loop spans 15 amino acids. CDR3 in amino acids: CASSILAGKKYEQYF. DNA for the CDR3: TGCGCCAGCAGCATACTCGCAGGGAAGAAATACGAGCAGTACTTC.

This chain uses TRBV7-9 with TRBJ1-2; D unclear. The V end lost 2 bases, the J end lost 7 bases, and 8 bases lay between the germline ends. CDR1 is SEHNR, CDR2 FQNEAQ, per germline (reference sequence). The CDR3 is made up of 12 amino acids. The CDR3 loop reads CASSLRGSGYTF. CDR3 DNA: TGTGCCAGCAGCTTACGAGGATCTGGCTACACCTTC.

V gene TRBV5-1 combines with J gene TRBJ2-1, with TRBD2 matching 11 bases. The length of the CDR3 is 17 residues. The germline V gene has CDR1 SGHRS and CDR2 YFSETQ. V trimming: 0 bases; J trimming: 3 bases; junction bases outside the gene matches: 5. The CDR3 DNA reads TGCGCCAGCAGCTTGGGAACTAGCGGGAGCATCTACAATGAGCAGTTCTTC. Translation gives CASSLGTSGSIYNEQFF.

This clone was counted once. This sequence joins TRBV7-9 and TRBJ2-1; D ambiguous. V was trimmed by 5 bases and J by 2 bases, leaving 10 bases between them. This CDR3 comprises 14 residues. Germline V gene sequence: CDR1 SEHNR, CDR2 FQNEAQ (reference sequence). The CDR3 spells CASSATRAYNEQFF. In DNA, the CDR3 is TGTGCCAGCAGCGCGACTCGGGCCTACAATGAGCAGTTCTTC.

CDR3 loop: CASRSSGSSGGYNEQFF. The CDR3 nucleotides are TGCGCCTCTAGGAGTAGCGGTTCCTCCGGGGGGTACAATGAGCAGTTCTTC. The rearrangement links TRBV5-1 to TRBJ2-1, with TRBD2 matching 7 bases. Per germline, CDR1 SGHRS and CDR2 YFSETQ. V gave up 10 bases and J gave up 4 bases; unmatched junction bases: 20. CDR3 length: 17 amino acids.

The chain carries TRBV7-9 and TRBJ2-7; TRBD1 agrees at 10 bases. The CDR3 runs 15 residues. Germline CDR1 and CDR2: SEHNR and FQNEAQ (reference sequence). With 5 bases clipped from V and 5 bases from J, the junction kept 9 bases outside the gene matches. The CDR3 protein is CASSTPGQGFDEQYF. CDR3 nucleotide sequence: TGTGCCAGCAGCACCCCGGGACAGGGGTTCGACGAGCAGTACTTC.

This clone has just one count. The rearrangement uses TRBV4-1 and TRBJ2-1; TRBD1 aligns across 8 bases. The CDR3 extends over 17 amino acids. V dropped 2 bases and J dropped 6; count of bases not matched to a gene: 12. Germline loops: CDR1 MGHRA, CDR2 YSYEKL. The CDR3 spells CASSQSPGQALSNEQFF. As DNA, the CDR3 is TGCGCCAGCAGCCAAAGCCCGGGACAGGCTTTGAGCAATGAGCAGTTCTTC.

This clone was detected once. The rearrangement joins TRBV24-1 to TRBJ2-7; a weak D match, TRBD2 (5 bases). Germline V CDR1 and CDR2: KGHDR, SFDVKD. Trimming removed 4 bases from V and 4 bases from J, with 19 bases in between. The length of the CDR3 is 16 residues. This chain's CDR3 is CATSEDRTGNRYEQYF. The CDR3 nucleotides read TGTGCCACCAGTGAGGATAGGACTGGAAATAGGTACGAGCAGTACTTC.